This T cell receptor (beta chain) was found in a study of T cell changes during pregnancy in multiple sclerosis. The assay was immunoSEQ multiplex PCR, and TCRdb's table has in-frame clones only and misses some. The repertoire holds about 67,000 clones, with 89% as singletons. Specimen: peripheral blood, collected in the first trimester of pregnancy. The receptor was isolated from a female donor with multiple sclerosis, enrolled in a pregnancy study.

Written as DNA, the CDR3 is TGTGCCAGCAGCTTGATCGAGTCCTACGAGCAGTACTTC. Translating it yields CASSLIESYEQYF. This rearrangement joins TRBV7-9 to TRBJ2-7; no firm D call. Trimming removed 3 bases at V and 1 base at J, with 7 bases between. Germline CDR1 SEHNR, CDR2 FQNEAQ (reference sequence). This CDR3 has 13 residues.